This T cell receptor beta chain was documented in a study of cytomegalovirus exposure and HLA in healthy donors (dated by TCRdb to the late 2010s). Regarding the study in general: An earlier analysis of approximately 550 of the donors reported roughly 270 Gb of sequence data and around 110 million unique TCR beta sequences from around 200 million T cells. Because of strong linkage in the cohort, five DR-DQ haplotypes were treated as single units for association and clustering. Along with the roughly 710-subject first cohort, a separate validation cohort of over a hundred different subjects was used. Among almost 400 genotyped donors of the cohort, an average of 235,054 unique TCR beta nucleotide sequences were sequenced per donor, about a sixth of them non-productive. The number of typed donors differed by locus: roughly 629-640 for A, B, C, DRB1 and DQB1; some 500 for DQA1; over 600 for DPA1; and about 470 for DPB1. Class I and class II HLA loci were covered by the typing at four-digit resolution. Every repertoire in the discovery cohort had been generated on one and the same sequencing platform. High-throughput TCR immunosequencing, statistical association of individual TCRs with disease status, and machine learning were combined to predict cytomegalovirus infection status. A later analysis re-examined previously published TCR beta repertoires from several hundred donors and added high-resolution HLA genotyping to investigate patterns of TCR occurrence. Approximately 300 gigabases of sequencing data and around 80 million unique TCR sequences made up an early release that covered 640 HLA-typed donors. The T cell repertoires of about 700 subjects were profiled by immunosequencing and related to cytomegalovirus serostatus. Rather than drawing on any new phenotypic data, the later analysis identified candidate immune exposures from TCR beta sequences and the way those sequences occurred across donors. Donor age, sex, ethnicity and CMV serostatus were compiled together with the repertoire data. A later genetic analysis used genome-wide SNP genotypes for about 65% of the 666 donors, treating that subset as a discovery cohort. An earlier analysis of a few hundred of the donors applied high-throughput TCR beta sequencing to assess whether each TCR beta V gene segment acted as functional or pseudogenic. Among the roughly 390 genotyped donors, around 81% belonged to the genetic ancestry cluster associated with self-reported Caucasian donors. The study aimed to test whether signatures of past pathogen exposure could be identified by cataloging public T cell receptors. The full study reports these points: A further reported finding was that TCR beta sequences accurately predicted the HLA-A and HLA-B alleles for most subjects in the first cohort. A later analysis found that most CMV-associated TCR beta chains appeared HLA-restricted, with HLA associations seemingly driven largely by CMV exposure. According to a later genetic analysis, donors in an Asian-associated ancestry cluster had fewer N-insertions in productive TCRs than the approximately 650-donor mean. An association between a missense DCLRE1C variant and V-gene and J-gene trimming of TCR beta chains was found in a later genetic analysis and replicated in an independent cohort. The classifier was reported to diagnose cytomegalovirus status with high specificity and sensitivity in both the original cohort and the validation cohort. Most TCR sequences were seen in very few donors, while some public TCRs were found in many individuals. A group of highly shared sequence variants was considered likely to be a technical artifact of the sequencing pipeline. Correlated functional status among segregating V segments might be attributable to linkage disequilibrium, but an unknown experimental factor could not be ruled out. HLA typing was unavailable for some donors at each locus, so association tests used only the typed subset. In the study, 150 to 200 TCR beta chains were listed as associated with cytomegalovirus. In an earlier analysis of about 540 of the donors, most TCR beta V segments were observed in productive rearrangements about 87% or about 30% of the time, broadly matching IMGT annotations. Some IMGT-functional V segments, including TRBV6-2 and TRBV6-3, could not be told apart with the 87-base-pair reads, so those segments were excluded. Several of the top co-occurrence clusters appeared to be linked to parvovirus B19, influenza, CMV and Epstein-Barr virus, according to a later analysis. In a later analysis, the rate of TCR association differed among HLA loci, with DRB1 alleles having the most associated TCRs and HLA-C alleles having the fewest. Presence/absence analyses assumed roughly uniform sequencing depth across donors, an assumption that may not hold. Because counts were too low, 15 to 20 rarely observed V segments, including chromosome 9 orphons, were excluded from the earlier analysis of 500 to 700 of the donors. Immune exposure information for the cohort was limited to CMV serostatus. The authors suggested that the approach could potentially be generalized to other disease states and immunological phenotypes. Specific HLA alleles were associated with roughly 17,000 TCR beta sequences at a false discovery rate of 0.05 in a later analysis. Compared with equally common non-associated chains, HLA-associated TCR beta chains in a later analysis were more clonally expanded and had lower generation probabilities. When HLA alleles, especially DR and DQ, strongly co-occurred, attributing TCR associations to individual alleles was difficult. In this cohort, only TCR beta chains were sequenced, and detectable features were limited by the absence of alpha or paired-chain data. In vitro tests confirmed that a few of the cytomegalovirus-associated TCR beta chains recognize cytomegalovirus antigens.

The library was generated by the immunoSEQ multiplex PCR assay. For the multiplex PCR, a mixture combining 60 forward primers for TCR Vbeta segments and 13 reverse primers for TCR Jbeta segments was used. Amplification of the CDR3 region of rearranged TCR beta genes was performed with a multiplex PCR assay on genomic DNA. On the Illumina HiSeq System, the amplified TCR beta libraries were sequenced as 87-base-pair reads. Turning to the authors' computational methods: Across the roughly 700 repertoires, a later analysis counted approximately 83 million unique TCR beta chains, 9.5 million to 12 million of which were shared by at least two donors. To remove PCR and sequencing errors, raw reads were error-corrected and collapsed into unique sequences using a nearest-neighbor algorithm that merged closely related sequences. To assign V, D and J gene segments, CDR3 sequences were aligned to IMGT reference sequences. For a sequence to be retained, at least a six-nucleotide match to both a V gene segment and a J gene segment was required. A rearrangement was called productive if the CDR3 had no stop codons and remained in frame with V and J, and every other rearrangement was called non-productive. Following IMGT convention, CDR3 was defined as the stretch from the second conserved V-encoded cysteine to the conserved J-encoded phenylalanine. The earlier analysis of about 560 of the donors excluded any sequence lacking an unambiguous match to a single V gene segment. An earlier analysis of about 600 of the donors called V segments functional above 56.7% productive rearrangements and segregating when the between-donor standard deviation exceeded 5%. A statistical classification framework was built for diagnosing cytomegalovirus status from the catalog of TCR beta chain sequences. In a later analysis, V and J genes were assigned by comparing TCR nucleotide sequences against IMGT/GENE-DB human TR gene sequences. The TCRdist pipeline was used in a later analysis to assign CDR3 sequences and most-parsimonious VDJ recombination scenarios. In a later analysis, every TCR beta chain was defined by the combination of its CDR3 amino acid sequence and its V-gene family, and reads without a unique V-gene family were dropped. A later analysis removed several hundred highly shared, low-generation-probability nucleotide sequences to deal with suspected cross-contamination and a sequencing artifact. A later analysis calculated a clonal expansion index for each public chain from normalized within-repertoire ranks of inferred template counts. Generation probabilities in a later analysis came from a VDJ recombination model fitted to out-of-frame rearrangements, and those results were checked against IGoR. In a later analysis, hypergeometric tests were used to score TCR-TCR, TCR-HLA and TCR-CMV co-occurrence, with a repertoire-size bias correction applied to TCR pairs. In a later analysis, false discovery rates were estimated by permuting HLA or CMV assignments 20 times. In a later analysis, co-occurring TCRs were grouped using DBSCAN, and TCRdist sequence similarity was added for clustering within HLA-allele-positive subsets. Co-occurrence clustering excluded repertoires with fewer than 30,000 or more than 120,000 public chains, plus five with anomalous nucleotide sharing. The immuneACCESS repertoire file appears here via TCRdb, limited to in-frame rearrangements. These files lack a portion of the clones; in checked studies, under half of the deficit traces to unresolved V genes, and the cause of the others is not known. Clonal size and the V and J genes are those of that table, whereas D and trimming came from the DNA. This sample is represented by 180,000 or so clones; 70% to 85% of them were singletons. The top ten hold 0.075% to 0.1% of the sample.

The cohort comprised some 730 healthy bone marrow donors. All cohort members were sampled while nominally healthy, although unrecorded immune exposures were likely present. The donor was CMV seronegative and belonged to the group of 350 or so seronegative cohort members. Each donor provided a peripheral blood sample, and peripheral blood mononuclear cells were used for TCR beta sequencing. Genomic DNA was extracted from the blood cell samples with the Qiagen DNeasy Blood Extraction Kit. A note on this clone: Its antigen is still unknown. No per-base quality is available; no much larger clone lies one base away.

From the cysteine through the phenylalanine, the CDR3 covers 14 amino acids. Left in the record is the CDR3 DNA by itself, 42 bases read in frame from the first base. The germline V gene sets CDR1 to SGHRS and CDR2 to YFSETQ. Clipping removes 5 bases from V and 5 bases from J, with 9 as the unmatched junction base count. The sequence was obtained from a boy between 2 and 10 years old in good health and CMV-seronegative. The receptor chain draws on TRBV5-1 and TRBJ2-7; the junction holds 8 bases that match TRBD2. The source material was PBMCs. The encoded CDR3 is CASSSGTPNDEQYF. The nucleotides are TGCGCCAGCAGTAGCGGGACACCTAATGACGAGCAGTACTTC.